The sequence of this T cell receptor (beta chain) was determined in a study of cytomegalovirus exposure and HLA in healthy donors. Study details: The approximately 120 validation repertoires, a later analysis reported, used the same platform as the 550 to 800 first-cohort repertoires.

Findings and caveats of the study: A list of around 160 TCR beta chains associated with cytomegalovirus was given.

Turning to this clone: Its antigen is currently unknown.

Among the 120 subjects of the validation cohort, separate from the roughly 730-subject first cohort, were the donors. Clones were read by immunoSEQ multiplex PCR, and TCRdb kept only the in-frame ones, dropping some. Here the sample spans fewer than 250,000 clones, around nine tenths being singletons. The V and J ends lost 7 bases and 0 bases respectively, with 13 bases between them. Germline CDR1 SGDLS, CDR2 YYNGEE. The CDR3 is 14 amino acids. The receptor was derived from a man aged 18 to 29 in good health and CMV-seronegative. This rearrangement joins TRBV9 to TRBJ1-1; no reliable D call. The source material was PBMCs. The CDR3 region has the DNA TGTGCCAGCGCGGAGGGCAGCATGAACACTGAAGCTTTCTTT. Translating it yields CASAEGSMNTEAFF.